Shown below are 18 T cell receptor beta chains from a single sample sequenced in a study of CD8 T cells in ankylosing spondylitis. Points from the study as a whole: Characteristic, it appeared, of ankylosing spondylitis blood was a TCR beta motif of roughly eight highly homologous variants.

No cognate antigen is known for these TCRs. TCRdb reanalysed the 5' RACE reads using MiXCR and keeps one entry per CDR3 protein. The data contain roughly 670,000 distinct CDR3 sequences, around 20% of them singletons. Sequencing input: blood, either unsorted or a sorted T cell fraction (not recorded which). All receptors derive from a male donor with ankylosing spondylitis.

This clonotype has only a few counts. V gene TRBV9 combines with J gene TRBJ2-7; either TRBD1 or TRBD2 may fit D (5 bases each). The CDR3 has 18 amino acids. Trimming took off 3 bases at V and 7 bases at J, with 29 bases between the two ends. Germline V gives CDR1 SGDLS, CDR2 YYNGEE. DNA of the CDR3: TGTGCCAGCAGCGCTGGGACGGACACCGCTTATCAAGTACGGGAGCAGTACTTC. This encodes CASSAGTDTAYQVREQYF. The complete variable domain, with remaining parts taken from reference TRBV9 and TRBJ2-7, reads DSGVTQTPKHLITATGQRVTLRCSPRSGDLSVYWYQQSLDQGLQFLIQYYNGEERAKGNILERFSAQQFPDLHSELNLSSLELGDSALYFCASSAGTDTAYQVREQYFGPGTRLTVT.

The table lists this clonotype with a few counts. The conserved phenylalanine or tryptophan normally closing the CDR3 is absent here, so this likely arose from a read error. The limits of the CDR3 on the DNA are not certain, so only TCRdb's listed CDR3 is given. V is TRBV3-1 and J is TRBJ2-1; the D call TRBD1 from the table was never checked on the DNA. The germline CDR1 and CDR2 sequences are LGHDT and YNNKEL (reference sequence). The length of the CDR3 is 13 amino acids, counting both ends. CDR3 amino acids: CASSQEFRGPNLL.

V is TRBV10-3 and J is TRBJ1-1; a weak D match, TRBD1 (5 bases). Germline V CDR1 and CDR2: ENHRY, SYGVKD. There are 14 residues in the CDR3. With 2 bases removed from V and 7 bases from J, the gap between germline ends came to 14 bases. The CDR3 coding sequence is TGTGCCATCAGTGAGGGAGCAGGGTTGGGTGAAGCTTTCTTT. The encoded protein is CAISEGAGLGEAFF.

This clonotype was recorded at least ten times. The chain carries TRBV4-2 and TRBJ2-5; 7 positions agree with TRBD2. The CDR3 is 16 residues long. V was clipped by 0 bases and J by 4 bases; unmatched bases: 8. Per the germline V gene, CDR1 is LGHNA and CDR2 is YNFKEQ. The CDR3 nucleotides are TGTGCCAGCAGCCAAGATCACGGGAGGATTGGAGAGACCCAGTACTTC. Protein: CASSQDHGRIGETQYF.

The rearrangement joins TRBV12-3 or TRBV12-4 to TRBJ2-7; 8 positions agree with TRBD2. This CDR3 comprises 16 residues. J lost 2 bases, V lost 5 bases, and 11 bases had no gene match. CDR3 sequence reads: CASSLSSGGNAYEQYF. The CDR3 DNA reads TGTGCCAGCAGTCTCTCGTCGGGGGGGAACGCCTACGAGCAGTACTTC.

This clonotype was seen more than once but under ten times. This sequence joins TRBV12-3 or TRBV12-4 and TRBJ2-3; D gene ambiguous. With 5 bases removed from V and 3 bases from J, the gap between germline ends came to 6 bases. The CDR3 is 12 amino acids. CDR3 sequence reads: CASSAITDTQYF. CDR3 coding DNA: TGTGCCAGCAGTGCTATTACAGATACGCAGTATTTT.

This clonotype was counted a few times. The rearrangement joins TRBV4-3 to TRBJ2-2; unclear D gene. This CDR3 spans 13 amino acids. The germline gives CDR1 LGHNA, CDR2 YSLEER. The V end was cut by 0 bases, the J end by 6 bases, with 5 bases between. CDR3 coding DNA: TGCGCCAGCAGCCAAGAGGGCTCCGGGGAGCTGTTTTTT. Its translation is CASSQEGSGELFF.

The CDR3 protein is CASSSDSQILKNIQYF. CDR3 coding DNA: TGTGCCAGCAGCTCGGACAGCCAGATCCTCAAAAACATTCAGTACTTC. The chain uses TRBV7-9 and TRBJ2-4; TRBD1 might be the D (6 bases). Trimming took 4 bases from V and 3 from J, leaving 16 bases between them. The CDR3 is 16 amino acids. From germline, CDR1 is SEHNR and CDR2 FQNEAQ (reference sequence).

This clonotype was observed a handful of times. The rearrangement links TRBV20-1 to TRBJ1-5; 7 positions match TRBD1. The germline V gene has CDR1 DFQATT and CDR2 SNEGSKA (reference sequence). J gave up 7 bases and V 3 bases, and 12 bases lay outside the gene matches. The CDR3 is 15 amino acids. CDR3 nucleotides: TGCAGTGCTAGTCTCGGGACAGCCATTGGGCAGCCCCAGCATTTT. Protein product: CSASLGTAIGQPQHF.

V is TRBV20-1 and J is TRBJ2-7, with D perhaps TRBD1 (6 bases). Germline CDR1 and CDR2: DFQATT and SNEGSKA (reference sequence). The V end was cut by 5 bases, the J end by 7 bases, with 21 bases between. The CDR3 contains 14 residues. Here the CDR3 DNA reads TGCAGTGCTTCCCTGGGGGCCTCCTCCGGGGAGCAGTACTTC. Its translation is CSASLGASSGEQYF.

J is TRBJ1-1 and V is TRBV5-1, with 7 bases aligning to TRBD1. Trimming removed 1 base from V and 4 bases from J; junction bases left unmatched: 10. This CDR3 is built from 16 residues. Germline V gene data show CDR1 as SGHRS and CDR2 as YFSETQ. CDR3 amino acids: CASSLSNRGGSTEAFF. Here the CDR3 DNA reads TGCGCCAGCAGCTTGAGCAACAGGGGCGGATCCACTGAAGCTTTCTTT.

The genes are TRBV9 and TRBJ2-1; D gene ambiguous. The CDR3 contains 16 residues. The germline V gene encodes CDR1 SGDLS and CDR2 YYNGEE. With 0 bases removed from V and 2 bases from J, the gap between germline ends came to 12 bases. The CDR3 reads CASSVGIRRPYNEQFF. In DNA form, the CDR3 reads TGTGCCAGCAGCGTAGGCATCCGCAGGCCCTACAATGAGCAGTTCTTC.

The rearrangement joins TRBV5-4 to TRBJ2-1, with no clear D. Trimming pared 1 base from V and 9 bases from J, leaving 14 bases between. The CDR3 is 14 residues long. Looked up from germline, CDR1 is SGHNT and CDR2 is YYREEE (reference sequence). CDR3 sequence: CASSLSGWGPEQFF. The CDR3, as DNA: TGTGCCAGCAGCTTGAGTGGGTGGGGTCCTGAGCAGTTCTTC.

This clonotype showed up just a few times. This CDR3 is CAWAHEGGNQPQHF. CDR3 coding DNA: TGTGCCTGGGCCCATGAGGGTGGCAATCAGCCCCAGCATTTT. J is TRBJ1-5 and V is TRBV30; no firm D call. The V end lost 5 bases, the J end lost 2 bases, and 13 bases lay between the germline ends. The CDR3 runs 14 residues. Germline values: CDR1 GTSNPN, CDR2 SVGIG (reference sequence).

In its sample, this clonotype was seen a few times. The CDR3 sequence is CASSFWTDRAEDTQYF. CDR3 DNA sequence: TGCGCCAGCAGCTTTTGGACTGACAGGGCTGAAGATACGCAGTATTTT. This chain links TRBV5-1 with TRBJ2-3; 7 bases match TRBD1. This CDR3 has 16 residues. Looked up from germline, CDR1 is SGHRS and CDR2 is YFSETQ. The ends lost 2 bases at V and 5 bases at J; junction bases unmatched: 11.

This CDR3 is CARSNDWNTGELFF. In nucleotides, the CDR3 is TGTGCCAGAAGTAACGACTGGAACACCGGGGAGCTGTTTTTT. This chain connects TRBV7-9 to TRBJ2-2, with D unresolved. This CDR3 region has 14 residues. CDR1 and CDR2 from the germline V gene are SEHNR and FQNEAQ (reference sequence). Trimming cost V 9 bases and J 1 base, with 12 bases left between them. Drawing the rest from reference TRBV7-9 and TRBJ2-2, the complete variable domain is DTGVSQNPRHKITKRGQNVTFRCDPISEHNRLYWYRQTLGQGPEFLTYFQNEAQLEKSRLLSDRFSAERPKGSFSTLEIQRTEQGDSAMYLCARSNDWNTGELFFGEGSRLTVL.

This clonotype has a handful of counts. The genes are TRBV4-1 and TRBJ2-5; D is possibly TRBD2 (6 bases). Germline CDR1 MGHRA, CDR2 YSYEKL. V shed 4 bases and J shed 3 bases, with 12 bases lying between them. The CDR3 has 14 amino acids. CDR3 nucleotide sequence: TGCGCCAGCAGCCCTGGAGGGGCGAAAGAGACCCAGTACTTC. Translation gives CASSPGGAKETQYF.

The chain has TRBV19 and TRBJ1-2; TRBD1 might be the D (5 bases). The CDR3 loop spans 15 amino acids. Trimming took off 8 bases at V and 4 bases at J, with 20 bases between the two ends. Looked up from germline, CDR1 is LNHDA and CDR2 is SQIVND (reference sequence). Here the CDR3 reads CASYAHGKDSYGYTF. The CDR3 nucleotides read TGTGCCAGTTATGCCCATGGGAAAGACAGCTATGGCTACACCTTC. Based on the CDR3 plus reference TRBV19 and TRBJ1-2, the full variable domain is DGGITQSPKYLFRKEGQNVTLSCEQNLNHDAMYWYRQDPGQGLRLIYYSQIVNDFQKGDIAEGYSVSREKKESFPLTVTSAQKNPTAFYLCASYAHGKDSYGYTFGSGTRLTVV.